What follows are 31 T cell receptor beta chains derived from one specimen sequenced in a study of blood T cell repertoires in COVID-19. Method: immunoSEQ multiplex PCR; TCRdb's copy keeps in-frame clones and lacks some. This table holds tens of thousands of clones, 55% to 75% found once. Source material: peripheral blood. These receptor sequences come from a man at least 80 years old with acute or convalescent COVID-19.

The V call is TRBV19, the J call TRBJ1-6; 10 positions agree with TRBD1. The germline V gene has CDR1 LNHDA and CDR2 SQIVND (reference sequence). The CDR3 sequence is 15 residues long. The trim removed 5 bases at V and 7 bases at J, leaving 5 bases unmatched. Here the CDR3 reads CASSPRTGGNSPLHF. CDR3 sequence (DNA): TGTGCCAGTAGTCCGAGGACAGGGGGGAATTCACCCCTCCACTTT.

This clone was recorded a few times. Other DNA sequences in the sample encode the same CDR3. The rearrangement links TRBV12-3 or TRBV12-4 to TRBJ1-2; the D gene is possibly TRBD1 (5 bases). Deletions cut 3 bases from V and 5 bases from J, with 10 bases between. This CDR3 has 13 residues. CDR3 in amino acids: CASSLAGSYGYTF. CDR3 nucleotide sequence: TGTGCCAGCAGTTTGGCAGGGTCTTATGGCTACACCTTC.

Only a few counts were recorded for this clone. V is TRBV5-4 and J is TRBJ2-1, with a weak D call TRBD1 (6 bases). The CDR3 extends over 13 amino acids. Trimming removed 7 bases at V and 3 bases at J, with 11 bases between. Germline CDR1 and CDR2: SGHNT and YYREEE (reference sequence). The CDR3 DNA is TGTGCCAGCGCCTCAGGGGTCTACAATGAGCAGTTCTTC. It specifies CASASGVYNEQFF.

This clone was recorded once. The chain joins TRBV27 to TRBJ2-1; 7 positions agree with TRBD2. Germline lookup yields CDR1 MNHEY and CDR2 SMNVEV (reference sequence). V lost 10 bases and J lost 3; bases outside the gene matches: 12. This CDR3 is 15 amino acids long. For the CDR3, the DNA is TGTGCCACCAAAGGGGAACTAGCGCACTACAATGAGCAGTTCTTC. This encodes CATKGELAHYNEQFF.

V and J are TRBV5-1 and TRBJ2-1; a weak D match, TRBD1 (6 bases). CDR1 is SGHRS, CDR2 YFSETQ, per germline. With 4 bases removed from V and 0 bases from J, the gap between germline ends came to 14 bases. This CDR3 spans 16 amino acids. As DNA, the CDR3 is TGCGCCAGCAGCCCCATTGACAGGAGCTCCTACAATGAGCAGTTCTTC. Translating it yields CASSPIDRSSYNEQFF.

This rearrangement joins TRBV3-1 (or the pseudogene TRBV3-2) to TRBJ2-5, with TRBD1 matching over 10 bases. CDR3 length: 14 residues. The V gene's germline CDR1 is LGHDT and CDR2 YNNKEL (reference sequence). Trimming cost V 4 bases and J 4 bases; bases outside gene matches: 3. CDR3 DNA sequence: TGTGCCAGCAGCCCTCGGACAGGGGGAGAGACCCAGTACTTC. Translated: CASSPRTGGETQYF.

The chain combines TRBV6-5 with TRBJ1-4; 9 bases are shared with TRBD1. The CDR3 extends over 14 amino acids. After removal of 6 bases from V and 4 bases from J, the junction contained 3 bases not matched to a gene. From germline, CDR1 is MNHEY and CDR2 SVGAGI. CDR3 DNA: TGTGCCAGCAGGAAGGGACAGGGTAATGAAAAACTGTTTTTT. As protein: CASRKGQGNEKLFF.

This chain links TRBV12-5 with TRBJ1-1; 8 nucleotides align to TRBD1. Germline CDR1 reads LGHNT; CDR2 reads FRNRAP. The CDR3 length is 15 residues. The ends lost 1 base at V and 6 bases at J; junction bases unmatched: 7. The CDR3 here is CASGLDATGVAEAFF. CDR3 coding DNA: TGTGCTAGTGGTTTGGACGCGACAGGGGTTGCTGAAGCTTTCTTT.

The genes are TRBV29-1 and TRBJ1-2; the match to TRBD1 covers 7 bases. Germline CDR1 SQVTM, CDR2 ANQGSEA. The ends lost 6 bases at V and 5 bases at J; junction bases unmatched: 6. This CDR3 comprises 12 residues. CDR3 region: CSVRGGGYGYTF. For the CDR3, the DNA is TGCAGCGTGCGAGGGGGCGGGTATGGCTACACCTTC.

The rearrangement uses TRBV9 and TRBJ2-1; 13 positions agree with TRBD2. Germline V lookup: CDR1 SGDLS, CDR2 YYNGEE. There are 18 residues in the CDR3. V was pared by 4 bases and J by 8 bases, with 15 bases of the junction left unmatched. In DNA, the CDR3 is TGTGCCAGCAGCCCCCTAATTTCGACTAGCGGGAGGAAGGATGAGCAGTTCTTC. It translates to CASSPLISTSGRKDEQFF. Full variable domain (rest looked up from reference TRBV9 and TRBJ2-1): DSGVTQTPKHLITATGQRVTLRCSPRSGDLSVYWYQQSLDQGLQFLIQYYNGEERAKGNILERFSAQQFPDLHSELNLSSLELGDSALYFCASSPLISTSGRKDEQFFGPGTRLTVL.

The V gene is TRBV6-5, the J gene TRBJ2-7; 8 positions match TRBD1. The CDR3 has 15 amino acids. The junction had 10 bases not matched to a gene; V was cut back by 8 bases and J by 1 base. CDR1 MNHEY and CDR2 SVGAGI come from the germline V gene. The CDR3 is CASGPWTGFSYEQYF. DNA of the CDR3: TGTGCCAGCGGGCCCTGGACAGGGTTTTCCTACGAGCAGTACTTC.

This clone was observed a handful of times. The chain combines TRBV7-7 with TRBJ2-7; 10 nucleotides match TRBD2. CDR1 is SSHAT, CDR2 FNYEAQ, per germline (reference sequence). This CDR3 region has 14 residues. Trimming removed 2 bases from V and 4 bases from J; junction bases left unmatched: 2. CDR3 loop: CASSLQREGYEQYF. The CDR3 region has the DNA TGTGCCAGCAGCTTACAGCGGGAGGGGTACGAGCAGTACTTC. Combining the CDR3 with reference TRBV7-7 and TRBJ2-7 gives the whole variable domain GAGVSQSPRYKVTKRGQDVTLRCDPISSHATLYWYQQALGQGPEFLTYFNYEAQPDKSGLPSDRFSAERPEGSISTLTIQRTEQRDSAMYRCASSLQREGYEQYFGPGTRLTVT.

This chain joins TRBV19 and TRBJ1-1; D gene uncertain. V gave up 4 bases and J gave up 1 base, with 4 bases separating them. Germline V gene sequence: CDR1 LNHDA, CDR2 SQIVND (reference sequence). The CDR3 extends over 12 amino acids. The CDR3 DNA sequence: TGTGCCAGTAGTACGGGGAACACTGAAGCTTTCTTT. Translation gives CASSTGNTEAFF.

The V call is TRBV30, the J call TRBJ2-2; 7 positions agree with TRBD1. After removal of 1 base from V and 5 bases from J, the junction contained 4 bases not matched to a gene. Germline CDR1 is GTSNPN and CDR2 is SVGIG (reference sequence). The CDR3 sequence is 14 residues long. For the CDR3, the DNA is TGTGCCTGGAGTGGCGGCAGGGGGACCGGGGAGCTGTTTTTT. Protein sequence: CAWSGGRGTGELFF.

The chain employs TRBV7-6 and TRBJ2-5; TRBD2 matches 8 bases. CDR3 length equals 16 residues. Germline V gene lookup returns CDR1 SGHVS and CDR2 FNYEAQ. J lost 4 bases, V lost 5 bases, and 12 bases had no gene match. The CDR3 DNA is TGTGCCAGCAGCGCCGCTTCGGGGGGGCCACTAGAGACCCAGTACTTC. The encoded protein is CASSAASGGPLETQYF. Complete variable domain (other parts from reference TRBV7-6 and TRBJ2-5): GAGVSQSPRYKVTKRGQDVALRCDPISGHVSLYWYRQALGQGPEFLTYFNYEAQQDKSGLPNDRFSAERPEGSISTLTIQRTEQRDSAMYRCASSAASGGPLETQYFGPGTRLLVL.

The V and J genes are TRBV6-4 and TRBJ1-2, with D possibly TRBD1 on 6 matching bases. Germline values: CDR1 MRHNA, CDR2 SNTAGT. The germline V and J ends were trimmed by 5 bases and 4 bases, with 11 bases remaining between them. The CDR3 runs to 13 residues. The CDR3 is CASSPGQTYGYTF. The CDR3 bases are TGTGCCAGCAGTCCCGGACAGACCTATGGCTACACCTTC.

This CDR3 is CASSPDSNSPLHF. In DNA, the CDR3 is TGTGCCAGCAGCCCCGACAGCAATTCACCCCTCCACTTT. V is TRBV7-3 and J is TRBJ1-6; D is possibly TRBD1 (5 bases). V was pared by 5 bases and J by 7 bases, with 9 bases between. CDR1 SGHTA and CDR2 FQGTGA come from the germline V gene. The CDR3 extends over 13 amino acids. The full variable domain, with the rest looked up from reference TRBV7-3 and TRBJ1-6, is GAGVSQTPSNKVTEKGKYVELRCDPISGHTALYWYRQSLGQGPEFLIYFQGTGAADDSGLPNDRFFAVRPEGSVSTLKIQRTERGDSAVYLCASSPDSNSPLHFGNGTRLTVT.

The rearrangement uses TRBV6-5 and TRBJ1-5, with TRBD1 matching over 7 bases. V dropped 2 bases and J dropped 7; count of bases not matched to a gene: 2. Germline V CDR1 and CDR2: MNHEY, SVGAGI. The CDR3 runs 13 residues. The CDR3 DNA reads TGTGCCAGCAGTTACGAAGGGGGCCAGCCCCAGCATTTT. It encodes CASSYEGGQPQHF.

V and J are TRBV5-1 and TRBJ1-3; D is undetermined. Germline V gene sequence: CDR1 SGHRS, CDR2 YFSETQ. The CDR3 contains 15 residues. The germline V and J ends were trimmed by 2 bases and 0 bases, with 9 bases remaining between them. Written as DNA, the CDR3 is TGCGCCAGCAGCTTCGGTGAATACTCTGGAAACACCATATATTTT. This codes for CASSFGEYSGNTIYF. The whole variable domain, filled in from reference TRBV5-1 and TRBJ1-3, reads KAGVTQTPRYLIKTRGQQVTLSCSPISGHRSVSWYQQTPGQGLQFLFEYFSETQRNKGNFPGRFSGRQFSNSRSEMNVSTLELGDSALYLCASSFGEYSGNTIYFGEGSWLTVV.

The V call is TRBV11-2, the J call TRBJ1-1; 9 bases fit TRBD1. The germline gives CDR1 SGHAT, CDR2 FQNNGV. Unmatched junction bases numbered 9, after V lost 6 bases and J lost 4 bases. This CDR3 is built from 15 residues. This chain's CDR3 is CASSDTGGKVTEAFF. CDR3 in DNA: TGTGCCAGCAGTGATACAGGGGGCAAGGTCACTGAAGCTTTCTTT.

This sequence joins TRBV5-5 and TRBJ2-1, with 7 bases matching TRBD1. V was pared by 0 bases and J by 8 bases, with 5 bases of the junction left unmatched. The CDR3 consists of 14 residues. Germline V gives CDR1 SGHKS, CDR2 YYEKEE (reference sequence). Here the CDR3 DNA reads TGTGCCAGCAGCTTGGTAGGGGGCAAGGATGAGCAGTTCTTC. Translation: CASSLVGGKDEQFF.

CDR3 region: CASSYPKETGINEQFF. CDR3 nucleotide sequence: TGTGCCAGCAGTTACCCAAAAGAGACAGGGATCAATGAGCAGTTCTTC. V usage is TRBV6-6 and J usage is TRBJ2-1, with TRBD1 matching over 7 bases. CDR1 is MNHNY and CDR2 is SVGAGI in the germline V gene (reference sequence). The J segment lost 6 bases and the V segment lost 2 bases, leaving 10 bases of the junction unmatched. The CDR3 has 16 residues.

The rearrangement joins TRBV7-9 to TRBJ1-2; no firm D call. Germline values: CDR1 SEHNR, CDR2 FQNEAQ (reference sequence). V lost 5 bases and J 2 bases, leaving 9 bases between the germline ends. The length of the CDR3 is 13 residues. Here the CDR3 reads CASSVTENYGYTF. DNA for the CDR3: TGTGCCAGCAGCGTCACAGAAAACTATGGCTACACCTTC. Combining the CDR3 with reference TRBV7-9 and TRBJ1-2 gives the whole variable domain DTGVSQNPRHKITKRGQNVTFRCDPISEHNRLYWYRQTLGQGPEFLTYFQNEAQLEKSRLLSDRFSAERPKGSFSTLEIQRTEQGDSAMYLCASSVTENYGYTFGSGTRLTVV.

The rearrangement links TRBV6-5 to TRBJ1-1; D is possibly TRBD1 (5 bases). With 5 bases removed from V and 1 base from J, the gap between germline ends came to 11 bases. This CDR3 has 14 amino acids. Germline CDR1 is MNHEY and CDR2 is SVGAGI. The CDR3 DNA reads TGTGCCAGCAGTCCTATAGACAGGAACACTGAAGCTTTCTTT. Encoded protein: CASSPIDRNTEAFF.

The genes are TRBV30 and TRBJ2-2; no reliable D call. This CDR3 comprises 13 residues. Germline V gene data show CDR1 as GTSNPN and CDR2 as SVGIG (reference sequence). With 5 bases removed from V and 4 bases from J, the gap between germline ends came to 11 bases. This CDR3 reads CAWALTGTGELFF. The CDR3, as DNA: TGTGCCTGGGCTCTAACGGGCACCGGGGAGCTGTTTTTT.

The V gene is TRBV5-1, the J gene TRBJ1-6; 10 positions match TRBD1. The germline V gene encodes CDR1 SGHRS and CDR2 YFSETQ. J was trimmed by 7 bases and V by 3 bases; bases with no gene match: 4. There are 15 residues in the CDR3. CDR3 region: CASSSTGGWNSPLHF. In DNA form, the CDR3 reads TGCGCCAGCAGCTCGACAGGGGGCTGGAATTCACCCCTCCACTTT. Full variable domain (rest looked up from reference TRBV5-1 and TRBJ1-6): KAGVTQTPRYLIKTRGQQVTLSCSPISGHRSVSWYQQTPGQGLQFLFEYFSETQRNKGNFPGRFSGRQFSNSRSEMNVSTLELGDSALYLCASSSTGGWNSPLHFGNGTRLTVT.

The V gene is TRBV7-2, the J gene TRBJ1-6; possibly TRBD1 for D (5 bases). Looked up from germline, CDR1 is SGHTA and CDR2 is FQGNSA. This CDR3 is 16 amino acids long. V was shortened by 2 bases and J by 7 bases, with 15 bases between the two germline ends. CDR3 sequence (DNA): TGTGCCAGCAGCTTAAGAGGAGCAGGGTCGAATTCACCCCTCCACTTT. The encoded protein is CASSLRGAGSNSPLHF.

V gene TRBV30 combines with J gene TRBJ1-4, with a tentative D call TRBD1 (5 bases). The CDR3 is 14 residues long. CDR1 and CDR2 from the germline V gene are GTSNPN and SVGIG (reference sequence). V lost 4 bases and J lost 3, with 12 bases in between. The CDR3 DNA sequence: TGTGCCTGGAAGAGCGGAGGGGCTAATGAAAAACTGTTTTTT. Amino acids: CAWKSGGANEKLFF.

The chain combines TRBV27 with TRBJ1-2; 7 bases map to TRBD1. V lost 5 bases to trimming and J lost 4 bases; unmatched junction nucleotides: 7. This CDR3 region has 14 residues. CDR1 and CDR2 (germline): MNHEY, SMNVEV (reference sequence). The CDR3 DNA is TGTGCCAGCAGTCCCCTGACAGGGCGCTATGGCTACACCTTC. Protein sequence: CASSPLTGRYGYTF.

The rearrangement joins TRBV5-6 to TRBJ1-5; TRBD1 agrees at 7 bases. Germline V lookup: CDR1 SGHDT, CDR2 YYEEEE. The CDR3 runs 16 residues. V shed 2 bases and J 5 bases; nucleotides not matched to a gene: 10. CDR3 nucleotides: TGTGCCAGCAGCTTAAGGGTACAGGGGTTAGATCAGCCCCAGCATTTT. Its protein product is CASSLRVQGLDQPQHF. The full variable domain, in which reference TRBV5-6 and TRBJ1-5 provide the parts outside the CDR3, is DAGVTQSPTHLIKTRGQQVTLRCSPKSGHDTVSWYQQALGQGPQFIFQYYEEEERQRGNFPDRFSGHQFPNYSSELNVNALLLGDSALYLCASSLRVQGLDQPQHFGDGTRLSIL.

The chain recombines TRBV11-3 with TRBJ2-1, with 15 bases fitting TRBD2. The CDR3 runs to 18 residues. CDR1 SGHNT and CDR2 YENEEA come from the germline V gene. J lost 5 bases, V lost 3 bases, and 8 bases had no gene match. In DNA form, the CDR3 reads TGTGCCAGCAGCTTTTGGGGACTAGCGGGGGGAGGGGACAATGAGCAGTTCTTC. As protein: CASSFWGLAGGGDNEQFF.